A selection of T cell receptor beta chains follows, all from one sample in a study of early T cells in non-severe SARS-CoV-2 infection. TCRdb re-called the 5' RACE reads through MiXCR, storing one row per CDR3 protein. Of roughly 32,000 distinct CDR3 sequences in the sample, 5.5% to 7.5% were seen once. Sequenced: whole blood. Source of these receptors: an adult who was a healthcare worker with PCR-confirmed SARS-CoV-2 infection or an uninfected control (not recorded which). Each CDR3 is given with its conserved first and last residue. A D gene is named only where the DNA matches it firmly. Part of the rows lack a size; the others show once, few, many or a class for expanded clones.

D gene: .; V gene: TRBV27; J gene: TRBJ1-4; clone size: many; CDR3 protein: CASSSPGIATNEKLFF; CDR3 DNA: TGTGCCAGCAGTTCCCCTGGTATTGCAACTAATGAAAAACTGTTTTTT
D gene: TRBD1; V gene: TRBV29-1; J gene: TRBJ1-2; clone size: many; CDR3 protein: CSVGTGGTYGYTF; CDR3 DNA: TGCAGCGTTGGGACAGGTGGGACTTACGGCTACACCTTC
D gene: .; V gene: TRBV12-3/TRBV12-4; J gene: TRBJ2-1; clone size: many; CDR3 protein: CASSLELAYNEQFF; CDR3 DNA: TGTGCCAGCAGTTTAGAACTAGCCTACAATGAGCAGTTCTTC
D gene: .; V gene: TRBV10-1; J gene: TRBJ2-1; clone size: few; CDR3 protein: CASSESDRYNEQFF; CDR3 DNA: TGCGCCAGCAGTGAGTCCGACAGGTACAATGAGCAGTTCTTC
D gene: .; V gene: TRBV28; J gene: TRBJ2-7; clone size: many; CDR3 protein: CASSSTGESSYEQYF; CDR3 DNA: TGTGCCAGCAGTTCTACGGGGGAGAGCTCCTACGAGCAGTACTTC
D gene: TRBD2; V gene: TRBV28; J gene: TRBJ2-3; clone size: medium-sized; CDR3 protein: CASNSGGGTDTQYF; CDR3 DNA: TGTGCCAGCAATAGCGGGGGGGGCACAGATACGCAGTATTTT
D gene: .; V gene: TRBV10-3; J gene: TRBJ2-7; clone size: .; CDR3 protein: CAISDLQGPSGYEQYF; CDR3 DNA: TGTGCCATCAGTGACCTCCAGGGTCCCTCTGGCTACGAGCAGTACTTC
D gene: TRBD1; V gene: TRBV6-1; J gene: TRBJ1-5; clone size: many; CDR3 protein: CASSLTETGLGNQPQHF; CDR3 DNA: TGTGCCAGCAGTCTAACTGAGACAGGGCTAGGCAATCAGCCCCAGCATTTT
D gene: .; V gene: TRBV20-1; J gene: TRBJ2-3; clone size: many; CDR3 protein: CSARGGDTQYF; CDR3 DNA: TGCAGTGCTAGAGGGGGTGATACGCAGTATTTT
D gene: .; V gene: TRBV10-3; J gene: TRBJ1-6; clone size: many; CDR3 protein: CAIGERRASPLHF; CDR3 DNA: TGTGCCATCGGGGAGCGCAGGGCTTCACCCCTCCACTTT
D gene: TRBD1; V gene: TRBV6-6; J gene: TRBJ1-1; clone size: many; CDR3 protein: CASRDRVTEVFF; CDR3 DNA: TGTGCCAGCAGGGACAGGGTGACTGAAGTTTTCTTT
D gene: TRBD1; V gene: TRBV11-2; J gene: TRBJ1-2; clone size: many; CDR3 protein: CASSIDREDYGYTF; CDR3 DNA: TGTGCCAGCAGCATCGACAGGGAGGACTATGGCTACACCTTC
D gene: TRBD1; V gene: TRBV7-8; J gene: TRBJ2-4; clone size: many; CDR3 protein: CASSPDRVGLAKNIQYF; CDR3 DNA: TGTGCCAGCAGCCCGGACAGGGTGGGACTAGCCAAAAACATTCAGTACTTC
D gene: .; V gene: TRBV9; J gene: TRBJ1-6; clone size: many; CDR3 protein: CASSVVTSSPLHF; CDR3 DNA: TGTGCCAGCAGCGTAGTGACTTCATCACCCCTCCACTTT
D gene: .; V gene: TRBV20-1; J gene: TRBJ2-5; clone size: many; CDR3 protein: CSARTVEETQYF; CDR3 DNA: TGCAGTGCCAGGACTGTTGAAGAGACCCAGTACTTC
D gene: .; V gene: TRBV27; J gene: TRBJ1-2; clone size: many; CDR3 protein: CASRTQANYGYTF; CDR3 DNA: TGTGCCAGCAGGACACAGGCCAACTATGGCTACACCTTC
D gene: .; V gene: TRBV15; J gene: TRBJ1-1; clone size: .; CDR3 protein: CATSSSSEAWAEAFF; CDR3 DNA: TGTGCCACCAGCAGCTCTTCGGAGGCGTGGGCTGAAGCTTTCTTT
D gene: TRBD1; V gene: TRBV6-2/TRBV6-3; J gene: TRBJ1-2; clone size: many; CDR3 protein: CASRPPGQGTYGYTF; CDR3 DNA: TGTGCCAGCAGGCCCCCGGGACAGGGGACCTATGGCTACACCTTC
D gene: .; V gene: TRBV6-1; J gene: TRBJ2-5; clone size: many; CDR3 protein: CASRATGQETQYF; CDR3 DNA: TGTGCCAGCAGGGCGACAGGTCAAGAGACCCAGTACTTC
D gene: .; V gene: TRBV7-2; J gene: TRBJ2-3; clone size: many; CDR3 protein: CASSLDTDTQYF; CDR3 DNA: TGTGCCAGCAGCTTAGACACAGATACGCAGTATTTT
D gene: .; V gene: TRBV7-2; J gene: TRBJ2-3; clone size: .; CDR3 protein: CASSLVAPDTQYF; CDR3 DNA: TGTGCCAGCAGCTTAGTGGCACCAGATACGCAGTATTTT
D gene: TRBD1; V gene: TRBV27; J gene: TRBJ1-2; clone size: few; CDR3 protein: CASSLGGQGTDGYTF; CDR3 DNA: TGTGCCAGCAGTTTAGGGGGACAGGGGACGGATGGCTACACCTTC
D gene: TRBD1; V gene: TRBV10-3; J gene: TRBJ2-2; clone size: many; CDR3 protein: CAIATGSSGELFF; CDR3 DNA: TGTGCCATAGCGACAGGGTCCTCCGGGGAGCTGTTTTTT
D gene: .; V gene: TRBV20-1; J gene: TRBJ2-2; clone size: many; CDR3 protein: CSATPDRLPGELFF; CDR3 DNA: TGCAGTGCTACCCCAGACAGGCTCCCCGGGGAGCTGTTTTTT
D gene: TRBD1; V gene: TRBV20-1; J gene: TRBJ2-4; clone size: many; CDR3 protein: CSAPGGSAKNIQYF; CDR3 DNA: TGCAGTGCGCCAGGGGGTAGCGCCAAAAACATTCAGTACTTC
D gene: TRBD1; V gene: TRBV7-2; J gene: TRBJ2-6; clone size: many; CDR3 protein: CASSSRGTGANVLTF; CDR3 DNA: TGTGCCAGCAGCTCCAGGGGGACTGGGGCCAACGTCCTGACTTTC
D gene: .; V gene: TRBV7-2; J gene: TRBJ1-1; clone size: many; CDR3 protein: CASSLAGLNTEAFF; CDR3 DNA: TGTGCCAGCAGCTTAGCAGGGTTGAACACTGAAGCTTTCTTT
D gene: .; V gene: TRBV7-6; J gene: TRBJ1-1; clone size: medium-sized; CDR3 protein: CASSLIYSAGRTEAFF; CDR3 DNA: TGTGCCAGCAGCTTAATATACTCAGCGGGGAGGACTGAAGCTTTCTTT
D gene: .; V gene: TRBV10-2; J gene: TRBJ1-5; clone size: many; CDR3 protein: CASSELGVAQPQHF; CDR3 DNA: TGCGCCAGCAGTGAGTTGGGGGTGGCTCAGCCCCAGCATTTT